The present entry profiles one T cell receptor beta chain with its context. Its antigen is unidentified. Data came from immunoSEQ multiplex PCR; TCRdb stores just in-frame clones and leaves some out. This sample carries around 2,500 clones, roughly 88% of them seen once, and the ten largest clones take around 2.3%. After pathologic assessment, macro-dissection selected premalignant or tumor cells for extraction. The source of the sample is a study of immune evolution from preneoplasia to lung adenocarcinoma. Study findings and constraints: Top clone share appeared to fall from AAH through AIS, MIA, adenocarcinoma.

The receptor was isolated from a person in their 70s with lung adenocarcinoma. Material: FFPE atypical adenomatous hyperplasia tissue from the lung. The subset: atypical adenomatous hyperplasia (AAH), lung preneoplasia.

The CDR3 region is CASSPGTRYGYTF. Written as DNA, the CDR3 is TGTGCCAGCAGCCCCGGGACACGCTATGGCTACACCTTC. V is TRBV7-3 and J is TRBJ1-2, with a tentative D call TRBD1 (6 bases). CDR3 length: 13 amino acids. V was shortened by 5 bases and J by 4 bases, with 11 bases between the two germline ends. Looked up from germline, CDR1 is SGHTA and CDR2 is FQGTGA.